This T cell receptor beta chain was found in a study of cytomegalovirus exposure and HLA in healthy donors. Study information: The platform used for the roughly 130 validation repertoires matched that of the approximately 670 first-cohort repertoires, a later analysis reported.

The donors were members of the validation cohort, which comprised approximately 120 subjects and was separate from the first cohort of several hundred subjects. Deletions cut 5 bases from V and 4 bases from J, with 10 bases between. The germline CDR1 and CDR2 sequences are LNHNV and YYDKDF (reference sequence). The CDR3 is made up of 13 amino acids. Generated by immunoSEQ multiplex PCR, the TCRdb table keeps only in-frame clones and is missing some. The sample carries around 150,000 clones, approximately 93% recorded once. V usage is TRBV15 and J usage is TRBJ2-3; D is ambiguous. The TCR comes from a man aged 18 to 30 in good health and CMV-seronegative. Sequenced: PBMCs. The CDR3 reads CATSREAPDTQYF. The CDR3, as DNA: TGTGCCACCAGCCGCGAGGCACCAGATACGCAGTATTTT.